The 26 T cell receptor beta chains in this list originate from one sample, sequenced in a study of vaccination and CD4 T cells after COVID-19. Researchers used the Oncomine TCR Beta short-read assay to sequence DNA from cultured CD4+ T cells. TCRdb analysed the PCR reads with MiXCR anew, one entry per CDR3 protein. Of about 5,600 distinct CDR3 sequences in the sample, about 45% were seen once. For these receptors, no antigen is known. Treatment meaning: roughly 11-day PBMC culture with coronavirus spike peptide pools or control peptides (ViraFEST assay). Before the COVID-19 pandemic (2011-2018), CD4+ T cells were obtained from the unexposed donor. Sequenced input: CD4+ T cells from blood, cultured in vitro. Receptors were obtained from a human donor in good health.

V usage is TRBV12-3 or TRBV12-4 and J usage is TRBJ1-5, with TRBD1 identical over 7 bases. J was trimmed by 5 bases and V by 5 bases; bases with no gene match: 6. The length of the CDR3 is 14 residues. This chain's CDR3 is CASSPKRGHQPQHF. The DNA for the CDR3 is TGTGCCAGCAGTCCTAAAAGGGGGCATCAGCCCCAGCATTTT.

The chain uses TRBV30 and TRBJ2-2, with 8 bases matching TRBD1. The V segment lost 2 bases and the J segment 3 bases; nucleotides outside the gene matches: 5. This CDR3 is built from 15 residues. Germline values: CDR1 GTSNPN, CDR2 SVGIG (reference sequence). The CDR3 DNA follows: TGTGCCTGGAGTTCAGGGGGCGTCGACACCGGGGAGCTGTTTTTT. It codes for CAWSSGGVDTGELFF. Based on the CDR3 plus reference TRBV30 and TRBJ2-2, the full variable domain is SQTIHQWPATLVQPVGSPLSLECTVEGTSNPNLYWYRQAAGRGLQLLFYSVGIGQISSEVPQNLSASRPQDRQFILSSKKLLLSDSGFYLCAWSSGGVDTGELFFGEGSRLTVL.

There are a few counts of this clonotype. The V gene is TRBV7-9, the J gene TRBJ2-1; maybe TRBD1 (6 bases). V lost 5 bases and J 8 bases, leaving 16 bases between the germline ends. This CDR3 contains 14 residues. In germline, CDR1 is SEHNR, CDR2 FQNEAQ (reference sequence). The CDR3: CASSLSTGSDEQFF. In nucleotides, the CDR3 is TGTGCCAGCAGCCTATCCACAGGGAGCGATGAGCAGTTCTTC.

This clonotype has just one count. This chain links TRBV19 with TRBJ1-6; 7 nucleotides agree with TRBD1. CDR3 length: 16 residues. Germline V gives CDR1 LNHDA, CDR2 SQIVND (reference sequence). With V trimmed by 0 bases and J by 5 bases, 4 bases remained unmatched. CDR3 in amino acids: CASSIDLTGNNSPLHF. The CDR3 DNA follows: TGTGCCAGTAGTATAGATTTGACAGGGAATAATTCACCCCTCCACTTT.

This chain joins TRBV30 and TRBJ1-6, with D maybe TRBD1 (6 bases). The ends were cut back, 2 bases at V and 3 bases at J, with 14 bases in the middle. The CDR3 runs 16 residues. Germline values: CDR1 GTSNPN, CDR2 SVGIG (reference sequence). CDR3: CAWSRQAPGYNSPLHF. CDR3 coding DNA: TGTGCCTGGAGTAGACAGGCCCCGGGCTATAATTCACCCCTCCACTTT.

The chain couples TRBV7-9 to TRBJ1-5, with D tentatively TRBD1 (5 bases). The CDR3 has 14 residues. Trimming left V 0 bases short and J 5 bases short, with 8 bases between. The germline V gene encodes CDR1 SEHNR and CDR2 FQNEAQ (reference sequence). The CDR3 region is CASSLAGVDQPQHF. CDR3 bases: TGTGCCAGCAGCTTAGCGGGGGTGGATCAGCCCCAGCATTTT.

The chain is built from TRBV7-9 and TRBJ2-1; no clear D. V lost 5 bases and J 6 bases, leaving 8 bases between the germline ends. The CDR3 runs to 12 residues. Looked up from germline, CDR1 is SEHNR and CDR2 is FQNEAQ (reference sequence). Here the CDR3 DNA reads TGTGCCAGCAGCCCCGCGGCCAATGAGCAGTTCTTC. It yields the protein CASSPAANEQFF.

This chain joins TRBV28 and TRBJ1-5; D gene unclear. This CDR3 has 14 residues. Trimming stripped 0 bases from V and 3 bases from J, with 6 bases between. CDR1 is MDHEN, CDR2 SYDVKM, per germline. The CDR3 here is CASSLWAVNQPQHF. In DNA form, the CDR3 reads TGTGCCAGCAGTTTATGGGCAGTCAATCAGCCCCAGCATTTT.

This chain connects TRBV6-5 to TRBJ2-5, with D perhaps TRBD2 (7 bases). Trimming pared 0 bases from V and 5 bases from J, leaving 13 bases between. CDR3 length: 15 amino acids. Germline assignment: CDR1 MNHEY and CDR2 SVGAGI. The CDR3 protein is CASSYSGGLSETQYF. The CDR3 DNA follows: TGTGCCAGCAGTTACTCGGGGGGGCTATCGGAGACCCAGTACTTC.

The CDR3, as DNA: TGCGCCAGCAGCTTGGTGGGGTCGTCGGTCGGGGACACTGAAGCTTTCTTT. Translation gives CASSLVGSSVGDTEAFF. The chain is built from TRBV5-1 and TRBJ1-1; D unclear. V gave up 0 bases and J gave up 3 bases, with 18 bases separating them. The CDR3 contains 17 residues. Germline loops: CDR1 SGHRS, CDR2 YFSETQ.

This clonotype was seen more than once but under ten times. The chain links TRBV10-2 to TRBJ1-5; weak D call: TRBD1 (6 bases). The CDR3 runs to 14 residues. Deletions cut 8 bases from V and 2 bases from J, with 13 bases between. Germline V gene sequence: CDR1 WSHSY, CDR2 SAAADI. The CDR3 nucleotides read TGCGCCAGCGTACAGGGAATTGGCAATCAGCCCCAGCATTTT. Its translation: CASVQGIGNQPQHF.

V gene TRBV2 combines with J gene TRBJ2-5; D call uncertain. Looked up from germline, CDR1 is SNHLY and CDR2 is FYNNEI. With 2 bases removed from V and 2 bases from J, the gap between germline ends came to 6 bases. The CDR3 is 13 residues long. CDR3 sequence (DNA): TGTGCCAGCAGTGAAATCTCACAAGAGACCCAGTACTTC. Its protein product is CASSEISQETQYF.

V and J are TRBV7-2 and TRBJ2-1; D uncertain. Germline V CDR1 and CDR2: SGHTA, FQGNSA. The germline V and J ends were trimmed by 1 base and 0 bases, with 10 bases remaining between them. The CDR3 loop spans 16 amino acids. CDR3 bases: TGTGCCAGCAGCTTAGTTTTCGGCAGCTCCTACAATGAGCAGTTCTTC. This encodes CASSLVFGSSYNEQFF. The whole variable domain, remainder taken from reference TRBV7-2 and TRBJ2-1, is GAGVSQSPSNKVTEKGKDVELRCDPISGHTALYWYRQSLGQGLEFLIYFQGNSAPDKSGLPSDRFSAERTGGSVSTLTIQRTQQEDSAVYLCASSLVFGSSYNEQFFGPGTRLTVL.

V and J are TRBV6-1 and TRBJ1-6; TRBD1 aligns across 7 bases. The CDR3 length is 14 residues. Germline assignment: CDR1 MNHNS and CDR2 SASEGT. V shed 8 bases and J 8 bases; nucleotides not matched to a gene: 9. The CDR3 DNA sequence: TGTGCCAGCTCGACAGGGAAGTTAGATTCACCCCTCCACTTT. It specifies CASSTGKLDSPLHF.

This chain joins TRBV25-1 and TRBJ1-2, with D unresolved. The V gene lost 1 base and the J gene lost 6 bases, with 15 bases spanning the gap. The CDR3 is made up of 15 amino acids. The germline gives CDR1 MGHDK, CDR2 SYGVNS. The CDR3 loop reads CASSESLTASHGYTF. The DNA of the CDR3 is TGTGCCAGCAGTGAATCCCTTACAGCTTCTCATGGCTACACCTTC.

The chain employs TRBV5-1 and TRBJ2-1, with D perhaps TRBD1 (6 bases). Trimming shortened V by 2 bases and J by 6 bases, and 15 bases separated the two germline ends. CDR1 and CDR2 (germline): SGHRS, YFSETQ. The CDR3 loop spans 15 amino acids. CDR3 DNA: TGCGCCAGCAGCTTAGGGCCCACAGGGACCAATGAGCAGTTCTTC. This gives the protein CASSLGPTGTNEQFF.

The gene calls are TRBV5-1 and TRBJ2-1; 8 bases line up with TRBD2. The CDR3 length is 15 residues. With V trimmed by 3 bases and J by 7 bases, 9 bases remained unmatched. CDR1 SGHRS and CDR2 YFSETQ come from the germline V gene. The chain's CDR3 is CASSWSGGANNEQFF. The CDR3 bases are TGCGCCAGCAGCTGGAGCGGGGGCGCGAATAATGAGCAGTTCTTC.

This clonotype came up once. V is TRBV29-1 and J is TRBJ1-1; D is unclear. Deletions cut 3 bases from V and 9 bases from J, with 8 bases between. Looked up from germline, CDR1 is SQVTM and CDR2 is ANQGSEA. The CDR3 is made up of 10 amino acids. The CDR3 sequence: CSVEVRQAFF. The CDR3 DNA follows: TGCAGCGTTGAGGTCAGACAAGCTTTCTTT.

This chain connects TRBV7-3 to TRBJ1-2; D is ambiguous. This CDR3 spans 20 amino acids. Germline V gene sequence: CDR1 SGHTA, CDR2 FQGTGA. Trimming stripped 2 bases from V and 4 bases from J, with 29 bases between. The CDR3 bases are TGTGCCAGCAGCTTACTGCCTCAGAACCCTTTAAATGTGGGCCCCTATGGCTACACCTTC. Its protein product is CASSLLPQNPLNVGPYGYTF.

The chain carries TRBV19 and TRBJ1-1, with D possibly being TRBD1 (5 bases). The CDR3 runs 14 residues. Per germline, CDR1 LNHDA and CDR2 SQIVND (reference sequence). Trimming took 7 bases from V and 0 from J, leaving 12 bases between them. The CDR3 DNA sequence: TGTGCCAGTATTGGTCGAGGGGTGAACACTGAAGCTTTCTTT. Translation: CASIGRGVNTEAFF.

This chain links TRBV6-1 with TRBJ1-5; 11 nucleotides align to TRBD1. J gave up 6 bases and V 10 bases, and 14 bases lay outside the gene matches. This CDR3 contains 16 residues. The germline V gene has CDR1 MNHNS and CDR2 SASEGT. The CDR3 DNA reads as TGTGCCATTAGAAAGTCCGGGACAGGGGGACCTCAGCCCCAGCATTTT. It specifies CAIRKSGTGGPQPQHF.

This clonotype was found a few times. The chain combines TRBV27 with TRBJ1-5; 7 positions agree with TRBD1. The CDR3 sequence is 14 residues long. CDR1 is MNHEY, CDR2 SMNVEV, per germline (reference sequence). V was clipped by 8 bases and J by 3 bases; unmatched bases: 7. This chain's CDR3 is CASRDSAYNQPQHF. The CDR3 DNA is TGTGCCAGCCGGGACAGCGCCTACAATCAGCCCCAGCATTTT.

This chain joins TRBV5-1 and TRBJ1-1, with unresolved D. V gave up 4 bases and J gave up 2 bases, with 12 bases separating them. This CDR3 contains 14 residues. Per germline, CDR1 SGHRS and CDR2 YFSETQ. CDR3 in amino acids: CASSPGTLNTEAFF. In DNA form, the CDR3 reads TGCGCCAGCAGCCCGGGAACACTTAACACTGAAGCTTTCTTT. Drawing the rest from reference TRBV5-1 and TRBJ1-1, the complete variable domain is KAGVTQTPRYLIKTRGQQVTLSCSPISGHRSVSWYQQTPGQGLQFLFEYFSETQRNKGNFPGRFSGRQFSNSRSEMNVSTLELGDSALYLCASSPGTLNTEAFFGQGTRLTVV.

The chain joins TRBV20-1 to TRBJ2-5; 13 bases match TRBD2. This CDR3 region has 15 residues. CDR1 is DFQATT, CDR2 SNEGSKA, per germline (reference sequence). Germline trimming cut 6 bases from V and 7 bases from J; bases unmatched to any gene: 11. The CDR3 sequence: CSARKGLAGRGTQYF. Here the CDR3 DNA reads TGCAGTGCGAGGAAGGGACTAGCGGGGCGTGGGACCCAGTACTTC.

V is TRBV20-1 and J is TRBJ1-3; tentative D call: TRBD1 (5 bases). The CDR3 totals 14 residues. CDR1 is DFQATT, CDR2 SNEGSKA, per germline (reference sequence). Deletions cut 6 bases from V and 2 bases from J, with 14 bases between. CDR3 sequence (DNA): TGCAGTGCCACTCCCCCAGGGACTGGAAACACCATATATTTT. This codes for CSATPPGTGNTIYF.

The sample holds a few counts of this clonotype. The chain links TRBV20-1 to TRBJ2-5, with TRBD2 matching 12 bases. Germline CDR1 DFQATT, CDR2 SNEGSKA (reference sequence). The trim removed 5 bases at V and 5 bases at J, leaving 6 bases unmatched. CDR3 size: 14 residues. The CDR3 nucleotides read TGCAGTGCTGGGTATGGACTAGCGGGGGAGACCCAGTACTTC. This translates into CSAGYGLAGETQYF.